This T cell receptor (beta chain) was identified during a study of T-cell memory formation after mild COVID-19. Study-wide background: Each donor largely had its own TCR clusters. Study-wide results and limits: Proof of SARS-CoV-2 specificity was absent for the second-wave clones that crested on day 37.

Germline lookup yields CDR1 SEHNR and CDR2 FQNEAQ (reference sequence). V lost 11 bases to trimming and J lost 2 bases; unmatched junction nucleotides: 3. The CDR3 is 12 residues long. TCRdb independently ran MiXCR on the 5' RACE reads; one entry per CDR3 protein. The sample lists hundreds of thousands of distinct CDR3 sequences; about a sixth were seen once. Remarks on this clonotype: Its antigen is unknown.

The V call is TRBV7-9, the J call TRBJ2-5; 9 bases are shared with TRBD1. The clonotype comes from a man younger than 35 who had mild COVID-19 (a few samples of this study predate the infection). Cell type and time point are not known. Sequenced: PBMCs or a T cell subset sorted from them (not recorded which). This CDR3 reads CASDRGQETQYF. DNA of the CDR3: TGTGCCTCGGACAGGGGACAAGAGACCCAGTACTTC.